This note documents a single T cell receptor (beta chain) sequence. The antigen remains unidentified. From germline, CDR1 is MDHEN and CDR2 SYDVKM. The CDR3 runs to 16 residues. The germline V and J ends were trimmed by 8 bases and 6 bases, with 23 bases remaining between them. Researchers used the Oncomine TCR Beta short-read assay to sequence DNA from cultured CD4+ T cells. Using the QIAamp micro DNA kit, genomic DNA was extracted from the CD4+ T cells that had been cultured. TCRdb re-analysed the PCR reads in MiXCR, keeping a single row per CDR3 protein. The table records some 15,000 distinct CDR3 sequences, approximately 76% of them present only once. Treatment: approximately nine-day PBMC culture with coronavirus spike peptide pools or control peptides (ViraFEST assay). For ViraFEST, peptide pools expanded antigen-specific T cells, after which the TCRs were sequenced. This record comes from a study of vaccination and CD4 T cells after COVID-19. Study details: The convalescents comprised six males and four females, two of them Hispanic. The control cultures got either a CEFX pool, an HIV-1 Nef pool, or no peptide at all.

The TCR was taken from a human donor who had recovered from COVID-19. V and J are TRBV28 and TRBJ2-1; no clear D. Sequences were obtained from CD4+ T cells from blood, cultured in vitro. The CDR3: CASSNGLEVRANEQFF. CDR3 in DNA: TGTGCCAGCTCCAACGGGTTAGAAGTTAGAGCCAATGAGCAGTTCTTC.